The rows below give T cell receptor beta chains drawn from one sample of a study of post-analysis software for immune sequencing data. From the PCR reads, TCRdb called clonotypes with MiXCR, one entry per CDR3 protein. The sample carries more than 500,000 distinct CDR3 sequences, approximately 31% recorded once. Material for sequencing was blood. These receptors were taken from a girl aged 2-17 years with multiple sclerosis. The CDR3 runs from the conserved cysteine through the conserved F or W. The D gene is left open where the match is weak. Part of the rows lack a size; the others show once, few, many or a class for expanded clones.

v_call: TRBV20-1
d_call: .
clone_size: .
j_call: TRBJ1-5
cdr3_nt: TGCAGTGCTAGAGGAGACTTTAATCAGCCCCAGCATTTT
cdr3_aa: CSARGDFNQPQHF

v_call: TRBV5-1
d_call: TRBD1
clone_size: .
j_call: TRBJ2-5
cdr3_nt: TGCGCCAGCAGCGAACAGGGGGCCGAAGAGACCCAGTACTTC
cdr3_aa: CASSEQGAEETQYF

v_call: TRBV29-1
d_call: .
clone_size: .
j_call: TRBJ2-7
cdr3_nt: TGCAGCGTTGGGGAATCTCCTGGGGACGAGCAGTACTTC
cdr3_aa: CSVGESPGDEQYF

v_call: TRBV20-1
d_call: .
clone_size: few
j_call: TRBJ1-2
cdr3_nt: TGCAGTGCTAGAGATAGGAAGGGCGATCGGGGAGGCTACACCTTC
cdr3_aa: CSARDRKGDRGGYTF

v_call: TRBV29-1
d_call: .
clone_size: few
j_call: TRBJ1-2
cdr3_nt: TGCAGCGTCGGAACAGGATCTTACTATGGCTACACCTTC
cdr3_aa: CSVGTGSYYGYTF

v_call: TRBV7-9
d_call: TRBD1
clone_size: .
j_call: TRBJ1-2
cdr3_nt: TGTGCCAGCAGCGAAAATCTGGACAGGGGAAGCTACACCTTC
cdr3_aa: CASSENLDRGSYTF

v_call: TRBV14
d_call: .
clone_size: few
j_call: TRBJ2-5
cdr3_nt: TGTGCCAGCAGCCAAGAGCCCTCTCTGGGCCCAGCCCAGTACTTC
cdr3_aa: CASSQEPSLGPAQYF

v_call: TRBV6-1
d_call: .
clone_size: .
j_call: TRBJ2-1
cdr3_nt: TGTGCCAGCGGAAGCCCCACCGCGGGACAAGATAATGAGCAGTTCTTC
cdr3_aa: CASGSPTAGQDNEQFF

v_call: TRBV7-9
d_call: TRBD1
clone_size: few
j_call: TRBJ2-7
cdr3_nt: TGTGCCAGCAGCCTTCCAAAGGACAGGTTGGCCTACGAGCAGTACTTC
cdr3_aa: CASSLPKDRLAYEQYF

v_call: TRBV3-1
d_call: TRBD1
clone_size: .
j_call: TRBJ1-5
cdr3_nt: TGTGCCAGCAGCCAAGATCGGGGCAGGGGGAGTCAGCCCCAGCATTTT
cdr3_aa: CASSQDRGRGSQPQHF

v_call: TRBV6-6
d_call: TRBD1
clone_size: few
j_call: TRBJ1-1
cdr3_nt: TGTGCCAGCACCATACGGGAGACAGGGCTGAACACTGAAGCTTTCTTT
cdr3_aa: CASTIRETGLNTEAFF

v_call: TRBV20-1
d_call: .
clone_size: .
j_call: TRBJ1-5
cdr3_nt: TGCAGTGCTAGCGCCAGGGTGAAAAATCAGCCCCAGCATTTT
cdr3_aa: CSASARVKNQPQHF

v_call: TRBV6-5
d_call: .
clone_size: .
j_call: TRBJ2-5
cdr3_nt: TGTGCCAGCACCACCCGGGAGACCCAGTACTTC
cdr3_aa: CASTTRETQYF

v_call: TRBV20-1
d_call: TRBD2
clone_size: few
j_call: TRBJ2-5
cdr3_nt: TGCAGTGCTAGGGGGGGGGGACGGGAACAAGAGACCCAGTACTTC
cdr3_aa: CSARGGGREQETQYF

v_call: TRBV11-1
d_call: .
clone_size: few
j_call: TRBJ2-1
cdr3_nt: TGTGCCAGCAGCCTTTTGGGGGCGGATTCCTACAATGAGCAGTTCTTC
cdr3_aa: CASSLLGADSYNEQFF

v_call: TRBV4-1
d_call: TRBD1
clone_size: .
j_call: TRBJ1-1
cdr3_nt: TGCGCCAGCAGCCAGATATTAACCGGGACAGGGGGGATTGGGGCTTTCTTT
cdr3_aa: CASSQILTGTGGIGAFF

v_call: TRBV12-3/TRBV12-4
d_call: .
clone_size: .
j_call: TRBJ2-3
cdr3_nt: TGCGCCAGCAGTTTAGGGCGACAGATCGCAGATACGCAGTATTTT
cdr3_aa: CASSLGRQIADTQYF

v_call: TRBV20-1
d_call: TRBD1
clone_size: once
j_call: TRBJ1-5
cdr3_nt: TGCAGTGCCACGGGACAGGGTACGTGGCAGCCCCAGCATTTT
cdr3_aa: CSATGQGTWQPQHF

v_call: TRBV28
d_call: .
clone_size: .
j_call: TRBJ2-3
cdr3_nt: TGTGCCAGTAGCTCCTTCACAGATACGCGGTATTTT
cdr3_aa: CASSSFTDTRYF

v_call: TRBV12-3/TRBV12-4
d_call: .
clone_size: many
j_call: TRBJ2-4
cdr3_nt: TGTGCCAGCAGTGCAGCCCGACTAGCCAAAAACATTCAGTACTTC
cdr3_aa: CASSAARLAKNIQYF

v_call: TRBV7-2
d_call: .
clone_size: .
j_call: TRBJ1-1
cdr3_nt: TGTGCCAGCAGCTTAGAGATCAGAGCTTGGGAAGCTTTCTTT
cdr3_aa: CASSLEIRAWEAFF

v_call: TRBV20-1
d_call: .
clone_size: few
j_call: TRBJ1-1
cdr3_nt: TGCAGTGCTAGAACTAGCAGGAGGAACACTGAAGCTTTCTTT
cdr3_aa: CSARTSRRNTEAFF

v_call: TRBV4-1
d_call: .
clone_size: .
j_call: TRBJ1-5
cdr3_nt: TGCGCCAGCGGCGGGGCAGGGAGTTTTCAGCCCCAGCATTTT
cdr3_aa: CASGGAGSFQPQHF

v_call: TRBV18
d_call: TRBD1
clone_size: .
j_call: TRBJ2-4
cdr3_nt: TGTGCCAGCTCACCCGACGGACAGGGGGGTGAGCAGTACTTC
cdr3_aa: CASSPDGQGGEQYF

v_call: TRBV5-1
d_call: .
clone_size: .
j_call: TRBJ1-2
cdr3_nt: TGCGCCAGCAGCTTAACTATACTGGGGGCGGACGGCTACACCTTC
cdr3_aa: CASSLTILGADGYTF

v_call: TRBV6-2/TRBV6-3
d_call: TRBD2
clone_size: .
j_call: TRBJ2-1
cdr3_nt: TGTGCCAGCAGTTCACTAGCGGGGGGAGACAATGAGCAGTTCTTC
cdr3_aa: CASSSLAGGDNEQFF

v_call: TRBV5-4
d_call: .
clone_size: few
j_call: TRBJ2-7
cdr3_nt: TGTGCCACCCAGGGCCCCCCAACCTACGAGCAGTACTTC
cdr3_aa: CATQGPPTYEQYF

v_call: TRBV7-9
d_call: TRBD1
clone_size: .
j_call: TRBJ2-2
cdr3_nt: TGTGCCAGCAGCTTAAGGGACAGGGTGACCGGGGAGCTGTTTTTT
cdr3_aa: CASSLRDRVTGELFF

v_call: TRBV20-1
d_call: .
clone_size: few
j_call: TRBJ2-5
cdr3_nt: TGCAGTGCTAGGGAGGCAGTCCAAGAGACCCAGTACTTC
cdr3_aa: CSAREAVQETQYF

v_call: TRBV7-9
d_call: TRBD1
clone_size: few
j_call: TRBJ1-2
cdr3_nt: TGTGCCAGCACTCCAGGGGGCGACTATGGCTACACCTTC
cdr3_aa: CASTPGGDYGYTF

v_call: TRBV3-1
d_call: TRBD2
clone_size: few
j_call: TRBJ2-4
cdr3_nt: TGTGCCAGCAGCCAGGGACTAGACCGAGAGCAGTACTTC
cdr3_aa: CASSQGLDREQYF

v_call: TRBV20-1
d_call: .
clone_size: .
j_call: TRBJ2-3
cdr3_nt: TGCAGTGCTAGAGTAGCCTCAGATACGCAGTATTTT
cdr3_aa: CSARVASDTQYF

v_call: TRBV5-6
d_call: .
clone_size: few
j_call: TRBJ1-4
cdr3_nt: TGTGCCAGCAGATTGTCCGGCGGAACTAATGAAAAACTGTTTTTT
cdr3_aa: CASRLSGGTNEKLFF

v_call: TRBV2
d_call: .
clone_size: many
j_call: TRBJ2-7
cdr3_nt: TGTGCCAGCAGTGCTTCGGGGTACGAGCAGTACTTC
cdr3_aa: CASSASGYEQYF

v_call: TRBV20-1
d_call: TRBD2
clone_size: .
j_call: TRBJ2-3
cdr3_nt: TGCAGTGCAGCTAGCGGAACTAGCACAGATACGCAGTATTTT
cdr3_aa: CSAASGTSTDTQYF

v_call: TRBV20-1
d_call: TRBD1
clone_size: few
j_call: TRBJ2-7
cdr3_nt: TGCAGTGCCCGACAGGGTGTCGGATCGGTGTTGGCCTACGAGCAGTACTTC
cdr3_aa: CSARQGVGSVLAYEQYF

v_call: TRBV18
d_call: TRBD1
clone_size: few
j_call: TRBJ1-2
cdr3_nt: TGTGCCAGCTCACCAATTTCCGGGACAGGGGTCGACTACACCTTC
cdr3_aa: CASSPISGTGVDYTF

v_call: TRBV6-6
d_call: TRBD2
clone_size: many
j_call: TRBJ2-1
cdr3_nt: TGTGCCAGCAGGGTTAGCGGGGGGACAGACAATGAGCAGTTCTTC
cdr3_aa: CASRVSGGTDNEQFF

v_call: TRBV7-9
d_call: .
clone_size: .
j_call: TRBJ1-5
cdr3_nt: TGTGCCAGCAGCTTAGGACGTACTAGCAATCAGCCCCAGCATTTT
cdr3_aa: CASSLGRTSNQPQHF

v_call: TRBV28
d_call: .
clone_size: .
j_call: TRBJ2-1
cdr3_nt: TGTGCCAGCACCTCTAGAGCTACGTCCTACAATGAGCAGTTCTTC
cdr3_aa: CASTSRATSYNEQFF

v_call: TRBV6-5
d_call: TRBD2
clone_size: .
j_call: TRBJ2-5
cdr3_nt: TGTGCCAGCAGTTACTCGTGGCGGGGGGGGGAGACCCAGTACTTC
cdr3_aa: CASSYSWRGGETQYF

v_call: TRBV29-1
d_call: TRBD1
clone_size: .
j_call: TRBJ2-3
cdr3_nt: TGCAGCGGGCCCTTAAGGACAGGTACGCAGTATTTT
cdr3_aa: CSGPLRTGTQYF